This T cell receptor beta chain was identified during a study of blood T cell repertoires in COVID-19. Study in general: From the United States, Italy and Spain came samples of acute and convalescent COVID-19. PBMCs, B-cell-depleted T cells, or T cells provided the cDNA or gDNA that made up the material.

Using immunoSEQ multiplex PCR, the repertoire was profiled, and TCRdb retains in-frame clones only, with some absent. The table records about 360,000 clones, about 89% of them present only once. The CDR3 is 16 amino acids. Germline CDR1 reads SGHRS; CDR2 reads YFSETQ. V gave up 4 bases and J gave up 5 bases; unmatched junction bases: 7. The sequenced material came from PBMCs or T cells enriched from blood (not recorded which). The chain joins TRBV5-1 to TRBJ2-5; the match to TRBD2 covers 14 bases. The sequence derives from a man aged 40-55 years in a cohort exposed to, infected with or recovered from COVID-19 (not recorded which). The CDR3 protein is CASSNRLAGGGETQYF. The CDR3, as DNA: TGCGCCAGCAGCAACCGACTAGCGGGAGGGGGTGAGACCCAGTACTTC.